What follows are 14 T cell receptor beta chains derived from one specimen sequenced in a study of T cell repertoires in cytomegalovirus infection. No antigen is known for these receptors. TCRdb re-analysed the reads in MiXCR, keeping a single row per CDR3 protein. The sample yields roughly 920,000 distinct CDR3 sequences, around 32% seen once. The sequences come from cultured CD8+ T cells from PBMCs, collected from culture after CMV antigen stimulation. All receptors come from a human donor in good health (CMV status not recorded). Some clones in this sample may be carry-over from other donors' samples.

The chain employs TRBV7-9 and TRBJ2-7, with a weak D call TRBD2 (7 bases). Germline V gives CDR1 SEHNR, CDR2 FQNEAQ (reference sequence). V lost 1 base and J lost 6, with 19 bases in between. The CDR3 totals 16 residues. The CDR3, as DNA: TGTGCCAGCAGCTTAGAACAGGGAGGGCTTATATCCGAGCAGTACGTC. Its protein product is CASSLEQGGLISEQYV.

This clonotype was seen a few times. This chain joins TRBV5-6 and TRBJ2-3; D is ambiguous. The CDR3 contains 14 residues. V gave up 4 bases and J gave up 4 bases, with 13 bases separating them. From germline, CDR1 is SGHDT and CDR2 YYEEEE. CDR3 DNA sequence: TGTGCCAGCAGCGAAAGCCGCCCCGCAGATACGCAGTATTTT. Encoded protein: CASSESRPADTQYF.

Comments on this clonotype: One end of the junction fails to match germline, which may point to a read error. The rearrangement links TRBV20-1 to TRBJ2-1, with 7 bases that match TRBD1. CDR3 size: 17 residues. The V gene's germline CDR1 is DFQATT and CDR2 SNEGSKA (reference sequence). The CDR3 spells CSARPEDRRNSYNELFF. For the CDR3, the DNA is TGCAGTGCTAGACCGGAGGACAGGAGAAACTCCTACAATGAGCTGTTCTTC.

The chain recombines TRBV27 with TRBJ1-2; possibly TRBD1 for D (5 bases). The CDR3 is made up of 14 amino acids. The germline V gene has CDR1 MNHEY and CDR2 SMNVEV (reference sequence). Trimming left V 5 bases short and J 6 bases short, with 16 bases between. This chain's CDR3 is CASSQGRGTNGYTF. CDR3 in DNA: TGTGCCAGCAGTCAGGGACGGGGAACGAATGGCTACACCTTC.

The chain carries TRBV13 and TRBJ2-7; the D gene is possibly TRBD1 (6 bases). The CDR3 length is 15 residues. Germline loops: CDR1 PRHDT, CDR2 FYEKMQ (reference sequence). V lost 8 bases and J 3 bases, leaving 20 bases between the germline ends. The DNA of the CDR3 is TGTGCCAGCTCCCTCACCGGGACAAATGACTACGAGCAGTACGTC. Translation: CASSLTGTNDYEQYV.

The rearrangement joins TRBV15 to TRBJ1-1, with D hard to call. This CDR3 comprises 12 residues. The germline V gene encodes CDR1 LNHNV and CDR2 YYDKDF (reference sequence). The V gene lost 2 bases and the J gene lost 4 bases, with 5 bases spanning the gap. CDR3 DNA sequence: TGTGCCACCAGCAGACAGCGCACTGAAGCTTTCTTT. Encoded protein: CATSRQRTEAFF.

The CDR3 DNA is TGTACCAGCTCCCCCGGGGGTTACGAGCAGTACGTC. Protein: CTSSPGGYEQYV. The chain joins TRBV18 to TRBJ2-7; a possible D gene is TRBD2 (6 bases). The CDR3 has 12 residues. Germline V gives CDR1 KGHSH, CDR2 LQKENI.

This clonotype was counted a few times. The CDR3 protein is CASSYSLGTGWNTGELFF. CDR3 nucleotide sequence: TGTGCCAGCAGTTACTCGCTGGGGACAGGGTGGAACACCGGGGAGCTGTTTTTT. The rearrangement links TRBV6-6 to TRBJ2-2; TRBD1 agrees at 9 bases. The V and J ends lost 0 bases and 1 base, in that order; junction bases with no gene match: 6. This CDR3 has 18 residues. Germline V gives CDR1 MNHNY, CDR2 SVGAGI (reference sequence).

The chain employs TRBV27 and TRBJ1-6, with 7 bases lining up with TRBD1. V was pared by 5 bases and J by 8 bases, with 6 bases of the junction left unmatched. The germline V gene has CDR1 MNHEY and CDR2 SMNVEV (reference sequence). The CDR3 is made up of 14 amino acids. The CDR3 nucleotides read TGTGCCAGCAGTCGACAGGGACTTGATTCACCCCTCCACTTT. Its translation is CASSRQGLDSPLHF.

This clonotype was counted only a few times. This chain joins TRBV12-5 and TRBJ1-1; D gene uncertain. There are 14 residues in the CDR3. Looked up from germline, CDR1 is LGHNT and CDR2 is FRNRAP. The V end was cut by 7 bases, the J end by 0 bases, with 12 bases between. The CDR3 region has the DNA TGTGCTAGTGCCCTAGGAGGTCTGAACACTGAAGCTTTCTTT. This sequence encodes CASALGGLNTEAFF.

This clonotype was found many times. This chain uses TRBV7-6 with TRBJ2-1; TRBD1 aligns across 9 bases. CDR1 is SGHVS and CDR2 is FNYEAQ in the germline V gene. Trimming removed 4 bases from V and 1 base from J; junction bases left unmatched: 8. The CDR3 is made up of 17 amino acids. CDR3 residues: CASSSRLTGGSYNEQFF. DNA for the CDR3: TGTGCCAGCAGCTCAAGGTTGACAGGGGGATCCTACAATGAGCAGTTCTTC.

This clonotype was counted a few times. The genes are TRBV6-5 and TRBJ1-1; maybe TRBD1 (5 bases). The CDR3 spans 17 residues. Germline V lookup: CDR1 MNHEY, CDR2 SVGAGI. Trimming removed 0 bases at V and 0 bases at J, with 14 bases between. CDR3 nucleotide sequence: TGTGCCAGCAGTTACTCGATTGCGGGGGGAATGAACACTGAAGCTTTCTTT. It yields the protein CASSYSIAGGMNTEAFF.

The rearrangement joins TRBV27 to TRBJ1-2; 8 nucleotides agree with TRBD1. Trimming cost V 0 bases and J 6 bases; bases outside gene matches: 6. CDR3 length: 15 residues. The germline V gene has CDR1 MNHEY and CDR2 SMNVEV (reference sequence). The CDR3 region has the DNA TGTGCCAGCAGTTTATCTTCAGGGGGCGCCGATGGCTACACCTTC. Protein: CASSLSSGGADGYTF.

The CDR3 here is CASDETLVAPLHF. The CDR3 DNA reads as TGTGCCAGCGACGAGACCCTTGTGGCACCCCTCCACTTT. The rearrangement uses TRBV6-2 or TRBV6-3 and TRBJ1-6, with unresolved D. V lost 8 bases and J lost 11, with 16 bases in between. Germline assignment: CDR1 MNHEY and CDR2 SVGEGT. The CDR3 totals 13 residues.